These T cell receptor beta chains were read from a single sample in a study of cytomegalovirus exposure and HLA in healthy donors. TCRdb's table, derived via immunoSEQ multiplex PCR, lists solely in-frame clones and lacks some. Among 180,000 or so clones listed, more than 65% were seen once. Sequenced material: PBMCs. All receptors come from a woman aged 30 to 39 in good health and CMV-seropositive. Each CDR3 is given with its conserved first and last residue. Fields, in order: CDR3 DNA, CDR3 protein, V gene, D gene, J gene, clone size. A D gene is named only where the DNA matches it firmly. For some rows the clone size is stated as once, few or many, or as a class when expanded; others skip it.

TGTGCCAGCATTTTTCCGGACAGACCCCACTCTGGGGCCAACGTCCTGACTTTC,CASIFPDRPHSGANVLTF,TRBV6-4,NA,TRBJ2-6,NA
TGTGCCAGCAGTGCTTTAGGGGGCCTGAACACTGAAGCTTTCTTT,CASSALGGLNTEAFF,TRBV6-1,TRBD1,TRBJ1-1,NA
TGTGCCAGCAGCCTTGAACCGGACAGGAGGAACACCGGGGAGCTGTTTTTT,CASSLEPDRRNTGELFF,TRBV9,TRBD1,TRBJ2-2,NA
TGTGCCAGCAGCACACAGCGGGGGGGCACAGATACGCAGTATTTT,CASSTQRGGTDTQYF,TRBV7-9,TRBD2,TRBJ2-3,NA
TGTGCCAGCAGCCACCTCGACAGGGTGGGCCAGCCCCAGCATTTT,CASSHLDRVGQPQHF,TRBV4-2,TRBD1,TRBJ1-5,NA
TGTGCCAGCAGCTCCCTTGGGGGGAACTACTACGAGCAGTACTTC,CASSSLGGNYYEQYF,TRBV25-1,NA,TRBJ2-7,NA
TGTGCCAGCAGCTTAGGAACAGGGGGCAAGCAGTACTTC,CASSLGTGGKQYF,TRBV7-2,TRBD1,TRBJ2-7,NA
TGTGCCAGCAGCCAGTACAGGGGCGAGGGGGAAAAACTGTTTTTT,CASSQYRGEGEKLFF,TRBV14,TRBD1,TRBJ1-4,NA
TGTGCCAGCTCATCGGGACAGGGCAACGAGCAGTACTTC,CASSSGQGNEQYF,TRBV18,TRBD1,TRBJ2-7,NA
TGCGCCAGCAGCTTGGCGACAGGGGGGAGTTTCTACGAGCAGTACTTC,CASSLATGGSFYEQYF,TRBV5-1,TRBD1,TRBJ2-7,NA
TGTGCCAGCGCAGGGGCGGGCCCCTCCTACGAGCAGTACTTC,CASAGAGPSYEQYF,TRBV27,NA,TRBJ2-7,few
TGTGCCAGCAGCCACCGCGGGGGGAACGAGCAGTACTTC,CASSHRGGNEQYF,TRBV14,TRBD2,TRBJ2-7,NA
TGTGCCAGAAGCCTGGGACTAGCGGGGGGTTGGAATGAGCAGTTCTTC,CARSLGLAGGWNEQFF,TRBV5-3,TRBD2,TRBJ2-1,NA
TGTGCCAGCAGCTTAGCAACAGTTCAGCCCCAGCATTTT,CASSLATVQPQHF,TRBV7-2,NA,TRBJ1-5,NA
TGTGCCAGCAGGGCGGGGGCTTCCTATAATTCACCCCTCCACTTT,CASRAGASYNSPLHF,TRBV27,NA,TRBJ1-6,NA
TGTGCCAGCAGCTTAGGTCCTATAGCCAAAAACATTCAGTACTTC,CASSLGPIAKNIQYF,TRBV11-2,NA,TRBJ2-4,once
TGTGCCAGCAGCGCCCAGGGGGTAGGGACCGGGGAGCTGTTTTTT,CASSAQGVGTGELFF,TRBV9,TRBD1,TRBJ2-2,NA
TGTGCCAGCAGCGTAGTCGGAGCGTTAGATACGCAGTATTTT,CASSVVGALDTQYF,TRBV9,NA,TRBJ2-3,NA
TGTGCCAGCTCACCACCAGCGACAGGGTTGGGTGAAAAACTGTTTTTT,CASSPPATGLGEKLFF,TRBV18,TRBD1,TRBJ1-4,once
TGTGCCAGCAGCCCCGGGGGATCCCCAGGGACAGATACGCAGTATTTT,CASSPGGSPGTDTQYF,TRBV9,NA,TRBJ2-3,few
TGCGCCAGCAGCCAGGCGTTAGCGGGGGGGCACGGGGAGCTGTTTTTT,CASSQALAGGHGELFF,TRBV4-3,TRBD2,TRBJ2-2,NA
TGTGCCAGCAGCCCTTCCCTAGCCGGGGAGCTGTTTTTT,CASSPSLAGELFF,TRBV7-7,NA,TRBJ2-2,NA
TGTGCCAGCAGTTCGGCGGGCGCCAATTCACCCCTCCACTTT,CASSSAGANSPLHF,TRBV27,NA,TRBJ1-6,NA
TGTGCCAGCAGCCCCCGGGGACAGGGATCGGATACGCAGTATTTT,CASSPRGQGSDTQYF,TRBV7-2,TRBD1,TRBJ2-3,NA
TGTGCCAGCAGTTCGACAGGGGGGAACTCCTACGAGCAGTACTTC,CASSSTGGNSYEQYF,TRBV6-6,TRBD1,TRBJ2-7,few
TGTGCCAGTAGCCCGGGACAGGGAACCTACGAGCAGTACTTC,CASSPGQGTYEQYF,TRBV19,TRBD1,TRBJ2-7,NA
TGTGCCAGCAGCTCCGTGGACATTGGAAACACCATATATTTT,CASSSVDIGNTIYF,TRBV7-2,NA,TRBJ1-3,NA
TGTGCCAGCAGCTTGGGCCCGGGGGGGAAGAACGAGCAGTACTTC,CASSLGPGGKNEQYF,TRBV5-4,TRBD2,TRBJ2-7,NA
TGTGCCAGCAGTTGGCGGACAGGGGAAGAGACCCAGTACTTC,CASSWRTGEETQYF,TRBV28,TRBD1,TRBJ2-5,NA
TGTGCCAGCAGCTTGGGACAGGGCGATGGCTACACCTTC,CASSLGQGDGYTF,TRBV7-8,TRBD1,TRBJ1-2,NA
TGCGCCAGCAGCCTACGTACAGGGTTTGCTAATGAAAAACTGTTTTTT,CASSLRTGFANEKLFF,TRBV4-1,NA,TRBJ1-4,NA
TGTGCCAGCAGTTCGCCTCGACTAGCGGGGGGACTCCTAATTCGTAGAGATACGCAGTATTTT,CASSSPRLAGGLLIRRDTQYF,TRBV28,TRBD2,TRBJ2-3,few
TGTGCCAGCAGTTTAGAGTCTAGCGGGGGGGCGGACCCTGCGACCCAGTACTTC,CASSLESSGGADPATQYF,TRBV27,TRBD2,TRBJ2-5,NA
TGCGCCAGCAGCCAAGGGGCGACCGAGGGCGATACGCAGTATTTT,CASSQGATEGDTQYF,TRBV4-1,NA,TRBJ2-3,once